Reported below is one T cell receptor beta chain. Its antigen is still unknown. A second PCR of roughly 7 to 11 cycles used a sample-barcoded 5' primer and a J-beta primer mix. With 12 random nucleotides, a template-switch adaptor tagged each individual cDNA molecule. TCRdb reprocessed the 5' RACE reads with MiXCR, giving one entry per CDR3 protein. The sample carries 1 million to 1.2 million distinct CDR3 sequences, more than 30% recorded once. About 10 milliliters of peripheral blood were drawn from each donor into EDTA-treated tubes. The CDR3 runs to 13 residues. After removal of 2 bases from V and 4 bases from J, the junction contained 1 base not matched to a gene. Germline-derived CDR1 and CDR2 are SGHAT and FQDESV (reference sequence). This entry belongs to a study of blood T cells in healthy people across ages. Study-level findings and limits: Total diversity from one million sequenced T cells was likely underestimated.

Sequencing was carried out using blood. This rearrangement joins TRBV11-1 to TRBJ1-1; 7 bases align to TRBD1. This receptor was taken from a man between 18 and 35 years old in good health. The DNA of the CDR3 is TGTGCCAGCAGCTTACACAGGGGCACTGAAGCTTTCTTT. Encoded protein: CASSLHRGTEAFF.